These T cell receptor beta chains were read from a single sample in a study of PD-L1 blockade in urothelial cancer. The repertoire was sequenced with immunoSEQ multiplex PCR; TCRdb's copy has only in-frame clones and lacks some. The sample has about 82,000 clones, roughly 87% seen once; the top ten hold roughly 9.5%. The sample consisted of PBMCs, taken around atezolizumab (anti-PD-L1) treatment. All receptors come from a man between 65 and 79 years old with urothelial cancer. CDR3s include the opening cysteine and the closing phenylalanine or tryptophan. Fields, in order: D gene, clone size, V gene, J gene, CDR3 DNA, CDR3 protein. The D gene is left open where the match is weak. The size field is filled for only some rows; it gives once, few, many or a size class.

.	.	TRBV6-6	TRBJ1-1	TGTGCCAGCAGTTCCCAAGGGGGGAACACTGAAGCTTTCTTT	CASSSQGGNTEAFF
TRBD1	.	TRBV28	TRBJ2-5	TGTGCCAGCAGGACAGGGACCCAAGAGACCCAGTACTTC	CASRTGTQETQYF
TRBD1	.	TRBV2	TRBJ2-7	TGTGCCAGCAGCCTCGACAGGGGGCCCTCCTCCGAGCAGTACTTC	CASSLDRGPSSEQYF
.	once	TRBV6-1	TRBJ1-1	TGTGCCAGCAGTGAAGAGGTAGTGGCTACTGACGGGGCTTTCTTT	CASSEEVVATDGAFF
.	.	TRBV18	TRBJ1-6	TGTGCCAGCTCACCATCTCTACAGGGTGTAGGCTATAATTCACCCCTCCACTTT	CASSPSLQGVGYNSPLHF
TRBD2	.	TRBV19	TRBJ2-1	TGTGCCAGTAGCCCTCGCAGGGGGGCTAGCGGGGGGAATGAGCAGTTCTTC	CASSPRRGASGGNEQFF
.	.	TRBV5-5	TRBJ1-1	TGTGCCAGCAGCTTGTTGGGAGGTACTGAAGCTTTCTTT	CASSLLGGTEAFF
TRBD1	.	TRBV19	TRBJ1-2	TGTGCCAGTAGTAAAGGGACAGGCTCCAACTATGGCTACACCTTC	CASSKGTGSNYGYTF
TRBD1	.	TRBV5-5	TRBJ2-2	TGTGCCAGCAGCTTGAGCCAGGGGGCTCCGAACACCGGGGAGCTGTTTTTT	CASSLSQGAPNTGELFF
.	few	TRBV5-1	TRBJ1-1	TGCGCCAGCAGCTTGGACAGCCCAACCTTGAACACTGAAGCTTTCTTT	CASSLDSPTLNTEAFF
.	once	TRBV6-5	TRBJ1-6	TGTGCCAGCACCACCGGACAATTTAATTCACCCCTCCACTTT	CASTTGQFNSPLHF
.	few	TRBV4-2	TRBJ2-1	TGTGCCAGCAGCCAAGATATGCGGGTGGATGAGCAGTTCTTC	CASSQDMRVDEQFF
.	.	TRBV30	TRBJ1-1	TGTGCCTGGAGAGGGGGAGGGGAGGGTTTCTTT	CAWRGGGEGFF
.	.	TRBV30	TRBJ1-3	TGTGCCTGGAGTATAACTGGCTCTGGAAACACCATATATTTT	CAWSITGSGNTIYF
.	.	TRBV7-9	TRBJ2-7	TGTGCCAGCAGCTTACATAATGAGGGCGAGCAGTACTTC	CASSLHNEGEQYF
TRBD1	.	TRBV28	TRBJ2-7	TGTGCCAGCAGTCGGACAGGGGATTACTCCTACGAGCAGTACTTC	CASSRTGDYSYEQYF
.	.	TRBV12-5	TRBJ2-3	TGTGCTAGTGGTCCGGGGGGCCGGTTGTATTTT	CASGPGGRLYF